This T cell receptor beta chain was sequenced in a study of naive and memory T cell subsets. V shed 5 bases and J 4 bases; nucleotides not matched to a gene: 10. The CDR3 length is 15 residues. Germline CDR1 and CDR2: SGHTA and FQGNSA. An oligonucleotide containing a UMI was ligated to the 3' end of TCR cDNA. RNA was extracted from 2.5 ml of whole blood of healthy adults. Reverse transcription used DNase-treated unsorted total RNA, aiming for roughly 1 to 1000 ng. The SP2 primer and nested alpha and beta constant region primers amplified ligated cDNA in four rounds. Alpha and beta constant region primers primed reverse transcription for blood and skin samples. TCRdb reprocessed the 5' RACE reads via MiXCR and lists one record per CDR3 protein. The profile shows roughly 30,000 distinct CDR3 sequences, approximately 15% of them singletons. Notes on the study in general: The RNA method is potentially sensitive to activation and differentiation changes.

Points on this clonotype: The target antigen is unknown.

V gene TRBV7-2 combines with J gene TRBJ2-5; the match to TRBD2 covers 7 bases. The receptor's source is a female donor in good health. The CDR3: CASSLLADPRETQYF. The DNA of the CDR3 is TGTGCCAGCAGCCTCCTAGCGGACCCCAGAGAGACCCAGTACTTC.